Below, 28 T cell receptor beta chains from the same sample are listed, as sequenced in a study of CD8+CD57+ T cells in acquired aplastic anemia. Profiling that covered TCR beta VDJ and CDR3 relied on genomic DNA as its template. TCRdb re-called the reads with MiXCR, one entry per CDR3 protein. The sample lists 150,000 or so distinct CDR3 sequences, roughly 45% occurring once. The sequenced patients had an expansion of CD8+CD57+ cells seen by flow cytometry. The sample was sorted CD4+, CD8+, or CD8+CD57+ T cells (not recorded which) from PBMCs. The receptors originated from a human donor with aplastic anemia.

The CDR3 sequence is CASSSDPWGEQYF. For the CDR3, the DNA is TGTGCCAGTAGTAGCGACCCTTGGGGCGAGCAGTATTTT. The rearrangement joins TRBV19 to TRBJ2-3, with D possibly being TRBD1 (5 bases). The V gene's germline CDR1 is LNHDA and CDR2 SQIVND (reference sequence). The V gene lost 4 bases and the J gene lost 11 bases, with 16 bases spanning the gap. The length of the CDR3 is 13 residues.

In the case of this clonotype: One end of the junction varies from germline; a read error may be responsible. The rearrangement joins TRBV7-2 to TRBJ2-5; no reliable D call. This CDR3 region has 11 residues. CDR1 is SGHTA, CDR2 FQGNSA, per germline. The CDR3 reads CASSNPETQYF. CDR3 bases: TGCGCCAGCAGTAACCCAGAGACCCAGTACTTC.

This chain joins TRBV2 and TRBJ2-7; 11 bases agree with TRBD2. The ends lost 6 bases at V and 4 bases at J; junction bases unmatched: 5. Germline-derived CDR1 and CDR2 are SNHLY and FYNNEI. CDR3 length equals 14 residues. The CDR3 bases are TGTGCCAGCAGAGCCACTAGCGGGGGTTACGAGCAGTACTTC. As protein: CASRATSGGYEQYF.

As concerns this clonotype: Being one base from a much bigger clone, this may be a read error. The CDR3 protein is CASSPFSTGRETQYF. The CDR3 nucleotides read TGCGCCAGCAGCCCATTTTCGACAGGGAGGGAGACCCAGTACTTC. This sequence joins TRBV5-1 and TRBJ2-5; D possibly corresponds to TRBD1 (7 bases). Trimming stripped 4 bases from V and 5 bases from J, with 18 bases between. This CDR3 region has 15 residues. Germline CDR1 SGHRS, CDR2 YFSETQ. Full variable domain (rest looked up from reference TRBV5-1 and TRBJ2-5): KAGVTQTPRYLIKTRGQQVTLSCSPISGHRSVSWYQQTPGQGLQFLFEYFSETQRNKGNFPGRFSGRQFSNSRSEMNVSTLELGDSALYLCASSPFSTGRETQYFGPGTRLLVL.

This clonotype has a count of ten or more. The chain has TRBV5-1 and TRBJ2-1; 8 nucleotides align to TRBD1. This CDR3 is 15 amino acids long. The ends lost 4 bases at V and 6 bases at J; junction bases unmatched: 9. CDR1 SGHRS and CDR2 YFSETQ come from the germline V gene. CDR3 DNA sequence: TGCGCCAGCAGCCTTGGACAGGGTACGTTCAATGAGCAGTTCTTC. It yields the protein CASSLGQGTFNEQFF.

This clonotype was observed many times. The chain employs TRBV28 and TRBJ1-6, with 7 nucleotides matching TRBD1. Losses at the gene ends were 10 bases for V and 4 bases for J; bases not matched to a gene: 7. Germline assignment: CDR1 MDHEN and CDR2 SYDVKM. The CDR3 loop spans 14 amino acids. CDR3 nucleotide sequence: TGTGCCACCCTCGGGACAGCTTATAATTCACCCCTCCACTTT. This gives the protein CATLGTAYNSPLHF.

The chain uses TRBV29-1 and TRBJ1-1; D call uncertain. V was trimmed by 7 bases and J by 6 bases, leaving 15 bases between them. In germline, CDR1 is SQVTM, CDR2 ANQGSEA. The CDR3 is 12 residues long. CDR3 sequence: CSADGGMAEAFF. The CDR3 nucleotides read TGCAGCGCGGACGGCGGGATGGCTGAAGCTTTCTTT.

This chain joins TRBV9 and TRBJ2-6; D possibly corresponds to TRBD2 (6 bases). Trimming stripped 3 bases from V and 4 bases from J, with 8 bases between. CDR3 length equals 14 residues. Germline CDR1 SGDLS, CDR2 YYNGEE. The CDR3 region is CASSGGRGANVLTF. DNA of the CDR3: TGTGCCAGCAGCGGGGGGAGGGGGGCCAACGTCCTGACTTTC.

The CDR3 loop reads CATTYRGLEQYV. CDR3 nucleotides: TGTGCCACCACGTACCGGGGACTCGAGCAGTACGTC. This rearrangement joins TRBV2 to TRBJ2-7, with D perhaps matching TRBD2 (6 bases). This CDR3 is 12 amino acids long. V was pared by 10 bases and J by 6 bases, with 16 bases between. The V gene's germline CDR1 is SNHLY and CDR2 FYNNEI.

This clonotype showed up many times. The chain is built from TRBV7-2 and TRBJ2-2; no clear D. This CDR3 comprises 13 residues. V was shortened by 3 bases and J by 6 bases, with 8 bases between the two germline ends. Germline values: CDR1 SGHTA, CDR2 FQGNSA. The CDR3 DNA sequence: TGTGCCAGCAGCTTTAGAGCACCCGGGGAGCTGTTTTTT. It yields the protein CASSFRAPGELFF.

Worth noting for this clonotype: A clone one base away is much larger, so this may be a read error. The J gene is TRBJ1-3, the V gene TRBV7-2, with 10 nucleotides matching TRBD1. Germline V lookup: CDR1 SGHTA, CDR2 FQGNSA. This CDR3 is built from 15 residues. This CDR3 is CARSPTGGTGNTIYF. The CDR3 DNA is TGTGCCCGCAGCCCGACAGGGGGCACTGGAAACACCATATATTTT.

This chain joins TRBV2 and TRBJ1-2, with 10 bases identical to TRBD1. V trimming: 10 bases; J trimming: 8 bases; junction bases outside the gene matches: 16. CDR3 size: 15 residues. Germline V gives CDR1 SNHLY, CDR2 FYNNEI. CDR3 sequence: CANVGTGEVGYGYTF. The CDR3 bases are TGTGCCAACGTCGGGACAGGGGAAGTAGGCTACGGCTACACCTTC.

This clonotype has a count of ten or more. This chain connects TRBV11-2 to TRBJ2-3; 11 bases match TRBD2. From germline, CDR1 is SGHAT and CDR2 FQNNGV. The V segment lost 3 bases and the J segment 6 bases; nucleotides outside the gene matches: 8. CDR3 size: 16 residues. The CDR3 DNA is TGTGCCAGCAGCTTCGACCTAGCGGGAGGAGTGGATACGCAGTATTTT. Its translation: CASSFDLAGGVDTQYF.

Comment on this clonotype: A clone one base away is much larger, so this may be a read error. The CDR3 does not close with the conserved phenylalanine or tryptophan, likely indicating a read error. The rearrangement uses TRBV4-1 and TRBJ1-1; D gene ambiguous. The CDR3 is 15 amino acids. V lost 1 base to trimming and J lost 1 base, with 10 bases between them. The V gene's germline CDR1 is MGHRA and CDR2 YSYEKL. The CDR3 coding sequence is TGCGCCAGCAGCCAAGTTGTGACCCCGAACACTGAAGCTTTCCTT. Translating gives CASSQVVTPNTEAFL.

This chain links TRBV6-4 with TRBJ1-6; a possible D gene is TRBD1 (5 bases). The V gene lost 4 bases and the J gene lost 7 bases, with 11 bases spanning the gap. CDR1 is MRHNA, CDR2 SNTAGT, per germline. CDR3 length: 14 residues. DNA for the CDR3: TGTGCCAGCAGTGCTTCAGGGTTGAATTCACCCCTCCACTTT. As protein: CASSASGLNSPLHF.

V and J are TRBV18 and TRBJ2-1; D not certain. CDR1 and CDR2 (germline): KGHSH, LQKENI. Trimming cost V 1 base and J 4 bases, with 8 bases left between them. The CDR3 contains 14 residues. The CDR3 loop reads CASSPQAAYNEQFF. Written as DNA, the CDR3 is TGTGCCAGCTCACCACAGGCGGCTTACAATGAGCAGTTCTTC.

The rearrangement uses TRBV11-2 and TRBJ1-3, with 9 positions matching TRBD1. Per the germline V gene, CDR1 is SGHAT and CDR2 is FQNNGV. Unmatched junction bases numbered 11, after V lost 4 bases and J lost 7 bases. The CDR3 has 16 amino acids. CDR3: CASSSDPGQGTNTIYF. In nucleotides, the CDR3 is TGTGCCAGCAGCTCGGATCCGGGACAGGGTACGAACACCATATATTTT.

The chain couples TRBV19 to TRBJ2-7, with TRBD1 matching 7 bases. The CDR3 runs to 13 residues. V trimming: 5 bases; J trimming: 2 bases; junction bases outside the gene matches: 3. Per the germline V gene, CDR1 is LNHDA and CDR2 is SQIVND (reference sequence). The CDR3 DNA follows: TGTGCCAGTAGTTTCCAGGGGGCCTACGAGCAGTACTTC. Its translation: CASSFQGAYEQYF.

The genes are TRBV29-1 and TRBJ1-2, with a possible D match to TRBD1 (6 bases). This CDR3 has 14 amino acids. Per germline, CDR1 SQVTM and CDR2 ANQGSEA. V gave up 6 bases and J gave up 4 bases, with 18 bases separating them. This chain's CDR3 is CSVSPGGASYGYTF. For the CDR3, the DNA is TGCAGCGTATCGCCGGGGGGCGCTTCCTATGGCTACACCTTC.

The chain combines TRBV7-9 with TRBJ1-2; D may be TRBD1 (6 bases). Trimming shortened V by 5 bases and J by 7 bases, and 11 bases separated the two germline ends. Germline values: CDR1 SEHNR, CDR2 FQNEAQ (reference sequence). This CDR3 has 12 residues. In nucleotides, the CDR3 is TGTGCCAGCAGCCTACAGGGATCTGGCTACACCTTC. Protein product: CASSLQGSGYTF. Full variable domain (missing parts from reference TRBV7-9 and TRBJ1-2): DTGVSQNPRHKITKRGQNVTFRCDPISEHNRLYWYRQTLGQGPEFLTYFQNEAQLEKSRLLSDRFSAERPKGSFSTLEIQRTEQGDSAMYLCASSLQGSGYTFGSGTRLTVV.

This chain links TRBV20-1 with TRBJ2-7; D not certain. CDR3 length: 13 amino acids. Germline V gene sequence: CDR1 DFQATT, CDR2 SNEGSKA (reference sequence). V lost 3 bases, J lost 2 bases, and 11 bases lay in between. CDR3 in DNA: TGCAGTGCTAGCGCCGCCGAGACCTACGAGCAGTACTTC. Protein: CSASAAETYEQYF.

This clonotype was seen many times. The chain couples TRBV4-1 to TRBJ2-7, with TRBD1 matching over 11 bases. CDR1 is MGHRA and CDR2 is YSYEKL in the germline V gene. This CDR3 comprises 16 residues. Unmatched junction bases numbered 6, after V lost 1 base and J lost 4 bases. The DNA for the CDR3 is TGCGCCAGCAGCCAAGGATGGGGACAGGGGGATTACGAGCAGTACTTC. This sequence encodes CASSQGWGQGDYEQYF.

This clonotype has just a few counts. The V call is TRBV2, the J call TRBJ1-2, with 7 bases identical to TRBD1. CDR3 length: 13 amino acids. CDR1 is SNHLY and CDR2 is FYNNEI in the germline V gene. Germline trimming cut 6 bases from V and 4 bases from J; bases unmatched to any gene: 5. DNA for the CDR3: TGTGCCAGCAGAGGACAGGAAAGCTATGGCTACACCTTC. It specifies CASRGQESYGYTF.

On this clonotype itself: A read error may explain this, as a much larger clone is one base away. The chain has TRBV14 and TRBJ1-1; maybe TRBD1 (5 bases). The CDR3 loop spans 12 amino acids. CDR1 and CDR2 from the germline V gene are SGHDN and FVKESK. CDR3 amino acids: CASSQDRAEALF. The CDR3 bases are TGTGCCAGCAGCCAAGACAGGGCTGAAGCTCTCTTT.

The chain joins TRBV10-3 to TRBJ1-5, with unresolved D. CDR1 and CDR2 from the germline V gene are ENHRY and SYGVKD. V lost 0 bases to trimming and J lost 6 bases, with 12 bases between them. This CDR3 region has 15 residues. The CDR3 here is CAISESNQESQPQHF. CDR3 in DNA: TGTGCCATCAGTGAGTCCAACCAAGAGTCTCAGCCCCAGCATTTT.

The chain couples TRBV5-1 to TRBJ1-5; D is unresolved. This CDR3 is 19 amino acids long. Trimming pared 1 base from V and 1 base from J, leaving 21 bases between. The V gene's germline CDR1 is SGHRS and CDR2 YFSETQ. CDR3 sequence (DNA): TGCGCCAGCAGCTTGACCCCGTTGATCGGGCTGGGGAGCAATCAGCCCCAGCATTTT. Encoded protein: CASSLTPLIGLGSNQPQHF.

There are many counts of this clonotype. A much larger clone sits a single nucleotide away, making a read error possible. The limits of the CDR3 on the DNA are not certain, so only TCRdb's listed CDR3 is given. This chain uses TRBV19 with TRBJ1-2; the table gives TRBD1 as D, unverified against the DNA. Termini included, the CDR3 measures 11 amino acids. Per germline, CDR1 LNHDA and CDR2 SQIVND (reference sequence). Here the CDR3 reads CATGDSYGCTF.

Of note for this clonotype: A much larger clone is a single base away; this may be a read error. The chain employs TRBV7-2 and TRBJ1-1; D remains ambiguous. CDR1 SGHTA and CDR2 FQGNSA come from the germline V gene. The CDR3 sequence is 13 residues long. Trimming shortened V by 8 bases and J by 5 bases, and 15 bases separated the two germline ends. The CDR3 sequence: CASGTPSRTEAFF. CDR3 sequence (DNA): TGTGCCAGCGGTACCCCGTCGCGGACTGAAGCTTTCTTT.